This T cell receptor beta chain was captured in a study of CXCR3-negative and CXCR3-positive naive CD8 T cells. General study results and limits: Both naive subsets carried similar amounts of surface CD5, so TCR strength was inferred from TRB CDR3 properties. Memory cells showed distinct TRBV-TRBJ patterns, while the two naive subsets matched. Compared with CXCR3-negative naive cells, CXCR3-positive naive cells showed more hydrophobic TRB CDR3s.

Among CD8+ T cells, naive ones were CD45RO-CCR7+CD27+CD95-. Worth noting for this clonotype: Its antigen is still unknown.

Germline V lookup: CDR1 LNHNV, CDR2 YYDKDF (reference sequence). The CDR3 consists of 17 residues. 5' RACE that incorporated UMI labels was used to prepare the TRB cDNA libraries. Reanalyzing the 5' RACE reads, TCRdb keeps one entry per CDR3 protein, without DNA. The ten most abundant clones cover over 1.2% of a sample with some 50,000 distinct CDR3 sequences. Material: naive CXCR3- CD8+ T cells from blood. Subset given: CD45RO-CCR7+CD27+CD95- naive CD8+ T cells lacking CXCR3 (TNR3-). The chain combines TRBV15 with TRBJ2-5; TCRdb lists TRBD1, though no DNA is available to test this call. The sequence came from a human donor in good health. Some clones in this sample may be carry-over from other donors' samples. CDR3 residues: CATSRATEGGDRETQYF. The variable domain in full, with the rest retrieved from reference TRBV15 and TRBJ2-5, is DAMVIQNPRYQVTQFGKPVTLSCSQTLNHNVMYWYQQKSSQAPKLLFHYYDKDFNNEADTPDNFQSRRPNTSFCFLDIRSPGLGDTAMYLCATSRATEGGDRETQYFGPGTRLLVL.